The 2 T cell receptor beta chains listed next were all sequenced from one sample in a study of OX40 agonist ivuxolimab in advanced cancers. Libraries were built with the immunoSEQ multiplex PCR assay. In its TCRdb copy, this immuneACCESS table keeps in-frame sequences only and misses some clones. Where compared with another copy, unresolved V genes explain less than half of these, and the others have no known cause. This sample is represented by over 20,000 clones; approximately 80% of them were singletons. In total, the top ten clones hold around 20% of the sample. The source material was CD4+ or CD8+ T cells sorted from blood, sampled in a trial of the OX40 agonist ivuxolimab. The receptor set was obtained from an adult with an advanced solid tumor such as melanoma, head and neck, liver or kidney cancer.

V is TRBV2 and J is TRBJ1-1; 11 bases align to TRBD1. With 6 bases clipped from V and 6 bases from J, the junction kept 12 bases outside the gene matches. CDR1 SNHLY and CDR2 FYNNEI come from the germline V gene. The CDR3 totals 16 residues. CDR3: CASRARTGGAGAEAFF. The CDR3 DNA sequence: TGTGCCAGCAGAGCGAGGACAGGGGGCGCAGGCGCTGAAGCTTTCTTT.

This clone showed up just a few times. The V call is TRBV18, the J call TRBJ1-4, with unresolved D. Germline CDR1 KGHSH, CDR2 LQKENI. Trimming pared 5 bases from V and 5 bases from J, leaving 9 bases between. The CDR3 length is 13 residues. The CDR3 sequence: CASSSQENEKLFF. The CDR3 bases are TGTGCCAGCTCAAGTCAGGAGAATGAAAAACTGTTTTTT.